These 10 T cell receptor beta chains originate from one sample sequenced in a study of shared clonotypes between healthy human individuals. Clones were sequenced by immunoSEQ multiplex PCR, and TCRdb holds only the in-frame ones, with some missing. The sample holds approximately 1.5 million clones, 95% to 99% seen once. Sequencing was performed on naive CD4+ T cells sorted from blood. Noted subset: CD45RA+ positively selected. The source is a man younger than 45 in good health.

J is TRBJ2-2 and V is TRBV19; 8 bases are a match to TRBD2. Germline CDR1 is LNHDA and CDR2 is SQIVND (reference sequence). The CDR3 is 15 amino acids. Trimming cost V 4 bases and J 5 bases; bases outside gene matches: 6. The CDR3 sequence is CASSTAGGRTGELFF. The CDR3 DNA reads TGTGCCAGTAGTACGGCGGGAGGACGGACCGGGGAGCTGTTTTTT.

CDR3 bases: TGCAGCGGCGGCCAGCGTTTATACTACAATGAGCAGTTCTTC. Encoded protein: CSGGQRLYYNEQFF. The chain links TRBV29-1 to TRBJ2-1; no reliable D call. The germline CDR1 and CDR2 sequences are SQVTM and ANQGSEA. The CDR3 spans 14 residues. Trimming took off 7 bases at V and 3 bases at J, with 16 bases between the two ends.

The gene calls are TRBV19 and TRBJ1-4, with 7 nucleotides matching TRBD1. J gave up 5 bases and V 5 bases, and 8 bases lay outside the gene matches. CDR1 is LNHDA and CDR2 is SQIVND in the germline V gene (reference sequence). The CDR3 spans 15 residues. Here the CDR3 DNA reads TGTGCCAGTAGTCCCCCGGGACAGATGAATGAAAAACTGTTTTTT. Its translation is CASSPPGQMNEKLFF.

The CDR3, as DNA: TGTGCCAGCAGTTCCCCCGCGGGTTTCGGTTATGAGCAGTTCTTC. Translated, it gives CASSSPAGFGYEQFF. This chain connects TRBV28 to TRBJ2-1, with TRBD2 as a possible D gene (5 bases). The CDR3 contains 15 residues. V lost 4 bases to trimming and J lost 8 bases, with 18 bases between them. Looked up from germline, CDR1 is MDHEN and CDR2 is SYDVKM.

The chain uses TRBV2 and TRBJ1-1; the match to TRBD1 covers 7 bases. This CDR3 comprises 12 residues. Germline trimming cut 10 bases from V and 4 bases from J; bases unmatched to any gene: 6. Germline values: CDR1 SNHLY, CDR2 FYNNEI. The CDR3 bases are TGTGCCAAACGACAGGGAACCACTGAAGCTTTCTTT. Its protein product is CAKRQGTTEAFF. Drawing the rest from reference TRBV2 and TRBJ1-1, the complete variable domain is EPEVTQTPSHQVTQMGQEVILRCVPISNHLYFYWYRQILGQKVEFLVSFYNNEISEKSEIFDDQFSVERPDGSNFTLKIRSTKLEDSAMYFCAKRQGTTEAFFGQGTRLTVV.

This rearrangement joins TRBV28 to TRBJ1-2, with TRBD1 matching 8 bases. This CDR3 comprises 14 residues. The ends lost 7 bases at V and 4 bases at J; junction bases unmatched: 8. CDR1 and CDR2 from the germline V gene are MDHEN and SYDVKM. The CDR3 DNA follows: TGTGCCAGCATAGGCGGGGACAGGCCCTATGGCTACACCTTC. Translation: CASIGGDRPYGYTF.

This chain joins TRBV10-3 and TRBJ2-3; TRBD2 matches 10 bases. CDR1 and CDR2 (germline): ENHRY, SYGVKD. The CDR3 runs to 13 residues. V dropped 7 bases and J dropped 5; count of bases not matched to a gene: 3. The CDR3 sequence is CAIMGTSVDTQYF. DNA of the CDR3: TGTGCCATCATGGGGACTAGCGTAGATACGCAGTATTTT.

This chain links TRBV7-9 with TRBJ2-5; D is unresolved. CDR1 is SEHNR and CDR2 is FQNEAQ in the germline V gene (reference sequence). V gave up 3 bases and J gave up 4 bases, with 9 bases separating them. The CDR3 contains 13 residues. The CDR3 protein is CASSFRMVETQYF. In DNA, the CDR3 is TGTGCCAGCAGCTTTCGAATGGTAGAGACCCAGTACTTC.

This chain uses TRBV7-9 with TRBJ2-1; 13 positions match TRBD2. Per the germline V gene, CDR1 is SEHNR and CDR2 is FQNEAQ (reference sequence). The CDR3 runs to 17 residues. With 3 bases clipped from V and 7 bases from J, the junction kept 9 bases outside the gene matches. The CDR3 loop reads CASSFGGLAGDLNEQFF. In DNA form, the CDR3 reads TGTGCCAGCAGCTTCGGAGGACTAGCGGGAGATCTGAATGAGCAGTTCTTC.

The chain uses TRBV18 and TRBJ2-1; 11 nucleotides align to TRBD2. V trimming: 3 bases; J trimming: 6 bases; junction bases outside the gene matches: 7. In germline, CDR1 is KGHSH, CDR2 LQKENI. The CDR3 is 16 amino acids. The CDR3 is CASSPGSGRASNEQFF. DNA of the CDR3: TGTGCCAGCTCACCCGGTAGCGGGAGGGCCTCCAATGAGCAGTTCTTC.